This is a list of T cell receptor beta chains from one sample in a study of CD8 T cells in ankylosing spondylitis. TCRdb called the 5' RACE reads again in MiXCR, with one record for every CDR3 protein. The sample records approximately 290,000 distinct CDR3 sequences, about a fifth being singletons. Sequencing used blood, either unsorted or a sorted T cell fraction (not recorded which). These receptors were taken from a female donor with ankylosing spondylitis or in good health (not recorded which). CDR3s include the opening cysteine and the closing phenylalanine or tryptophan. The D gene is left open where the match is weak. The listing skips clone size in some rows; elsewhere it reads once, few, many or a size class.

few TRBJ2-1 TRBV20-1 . TGCAGTGCACTCTCGACTAGTGGTCGCTCCGATGAGCAGTTCTTC CSALSTSGRSDEQFF
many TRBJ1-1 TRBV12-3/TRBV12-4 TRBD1 TGTGCCAGCAGTCCGGACAGGGGGACTGAAGCTTTCTTT CASSPDRGTEAFF
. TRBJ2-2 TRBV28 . TGTGCCAGCAGTTTCTCTGGACTACCCGGGGAGCTGTTTTTT CASSFSGLPGELFF
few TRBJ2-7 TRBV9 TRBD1 TGTGCCAGCAGCGTAGACGAGGGGGCGAGGGGCGAGCAGTACTTC CASSVDEGARGEQYF
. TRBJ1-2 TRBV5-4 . TGTGCCAGCAGCTTGAAGGGTTACAACTATGGCTACACCTTC CASSLKGYNYGYTF
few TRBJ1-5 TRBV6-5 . TGTGCCAGCAGTTACCGTCCGGACAGTCCTTTCAATCAGCCCCAGCATTTT CASSYRPDSPFNQPQHF
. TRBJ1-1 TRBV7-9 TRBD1 TGTGCCAGCAGCGCCCAAAGGGGGCGTGGCACTGAAGCTTTCTTT CASSAQRGRGTEAFF
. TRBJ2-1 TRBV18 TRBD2 TGTGCCAGCTCACCATCGGCGGGAGGGCTCTACAATGAGCAGTTCTTC CASSPSAGGLYNEQFF
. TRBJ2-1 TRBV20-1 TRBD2 TGCAGTGCCCCCCCCCTAGCGGCTGGGCAGAATGAGCAGTTCTTC CSAPPLAAGQNEQFF
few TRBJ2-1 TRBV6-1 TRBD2 TGTGCCAGCATAGCGGGAGGCCTCGCTTCACTTAACTACAATGAGCAGTTCTTC CASIAGGLASLNYNEQFF
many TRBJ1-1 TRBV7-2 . TGTGCCAGCAGACAGAACACTGAAGCTTTCTTT CASRQNTEAFF
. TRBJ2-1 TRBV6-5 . TGTGCCAGCAGTTACACCACCACGAGCTCCTACAATGAGCAGTTCTTC CASSYTTTSSYNEQFF
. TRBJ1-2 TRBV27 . TGTGCCAGCAGTTCCAGGGAATCCTTGTATGGCTACACCTTC CASSSRESLYGYTF
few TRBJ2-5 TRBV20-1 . TGCAGCGTGTACCCCGAAGAGACCCAGTACTTC CSVYPEETQYF
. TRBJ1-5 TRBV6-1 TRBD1 TGTGCCAGCAGTGGGGACAGGGGTAGCAATCAGCCCCAGCATTTT CASSGDRGSNQPQHF
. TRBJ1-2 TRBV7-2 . TGTGCCAGCAGCCCAAACATCGGAGGCTACACCTTC CASSPNIGGYTF
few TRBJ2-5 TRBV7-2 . TGTGCCAGCAGCTTAGACGGCGGCGGGGAGACCCAGTACTTC CASSLDGGGETQYF
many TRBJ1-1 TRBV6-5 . TGTGCCAGCAGTTACGGGCAAAGCACTGAAGCTTTCTTT CASSYGQSTEAFF
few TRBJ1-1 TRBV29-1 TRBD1 TGCAGCGTTACCACAGGGGAGGAGAAAGCTTTCTTT CSVTTGEEKAFF
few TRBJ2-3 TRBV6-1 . TGTGCCAGCTGGAGGGACGAGAACACAGATACGCAGTATTTT CASWRDENTDTQYF
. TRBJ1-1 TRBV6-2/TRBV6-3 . TGTGCCAGCAGTTACTCGAAGGGGCAAGCTTTCTTT CASSYSKGQAFF
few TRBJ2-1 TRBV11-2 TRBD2 TGTGCCAGCAGGCCCGGGTCGGGAGGGGTCGGTGAGCAGTTCTTC CASRPGSGGVGEQFF
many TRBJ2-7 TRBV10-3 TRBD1 TGTGCCATCAGCAGACAGGGTACCTACGAGCAGTACTTC CAISRQGTYEQYF
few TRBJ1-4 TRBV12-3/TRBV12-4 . TGTGCCAGCAGTTTAGGGGAGTATGAAAAACTGTTTTTT CASSLGEYEKLFF
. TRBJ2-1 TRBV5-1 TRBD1 TGCGCCAGCAGCCTACCGGGACAGGGGATCCGGAGGCTTGACGATGAGCAGTTCTTC CASSLPGQGIRRLDDEQFF
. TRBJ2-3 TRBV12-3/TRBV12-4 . TGTGCCAGCGCGGGCGGTGGTCTCTCTAGCACAGATACGCAGTATTTT CASAGGGLSSTDTQYF
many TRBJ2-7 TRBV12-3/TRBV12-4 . TGTGCCAGCAGTTTGTCCGGGAGTGGCTACGAGCAGTACTTC CASSLSGSGYEQYF
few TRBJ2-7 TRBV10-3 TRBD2 TGTGCCATCAGTGAGTCAAGCGGGAGGCAAATCTACGAGCAGTACTTC CAISESSGRQIYEQYF
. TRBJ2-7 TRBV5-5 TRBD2 TGTGCCAGCAGCTTGAATGCGGGAGGACCCCGGGAGCAGTACTTC CASSLNAGGPREQYF
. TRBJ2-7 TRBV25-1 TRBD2 TGTGCCAGCAGCCCGGGACTAGCGGGAGGACTGTACTTC CASSPGLAGGLYF
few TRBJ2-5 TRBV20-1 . TGCAGTACCTTAGCGGACCCGCAAGAGACCCAGTACTTC CSTLADPQETQYF
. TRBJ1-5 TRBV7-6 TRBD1 TGTGCCAGCAGCTCCGGACAGGGACAACTTAATCAGCCCCAGCATTTT CASSSGQGQLNQPQHF
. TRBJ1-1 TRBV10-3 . TGTGCCATCAGTGGGGTGACGGGGACCCCAGGGCCGCGGGGTGAAGCTTTCTTT CAISGVTGTPGPRGEAFF
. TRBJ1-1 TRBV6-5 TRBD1 TGTGCCAGCAGTTACGCCCGACAGGGCGGTGGGGAAGCTTTCTTT CASSYARQGGGEAFF
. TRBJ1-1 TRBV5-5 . TGTGCCAGCAGGGCACCAGGAGGGGCTGAAGCTTTCTTT CASRAPGGAEAFF
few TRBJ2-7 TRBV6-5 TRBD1 TGTGCCAGCAGTTATTCATACAGGGGACCGTACGAGCAGTACTTC CASSYSYRGPYEQYF
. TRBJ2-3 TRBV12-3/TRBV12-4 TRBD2 TGTGCCAGCAGTTTCGCTAGCGGGAGGACAGATACGCAGTATTTT CASSFASGRTDTQYF
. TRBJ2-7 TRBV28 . TGTGCCAGCAGCAGGCACGAAGGAGGAGCCTACGAGCAGTACTTC CASSRHEGGAYEQYF
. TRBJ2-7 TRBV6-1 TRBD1 TGTGACAGCTCCAGGGGACAGTACTACGAGCAGTACTTC CDSSRGQYYEQYF
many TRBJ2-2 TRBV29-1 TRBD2 TGCAGCGTCCCCCGGCTAGCGGGAGGGGAGCTGTTTTTT CSVPRLAGGELFF
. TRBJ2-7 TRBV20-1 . TGCAGTGCTAGAGATTTGGCTCCCTACGAGCAGTACTTC CSARDLAPYEQYF
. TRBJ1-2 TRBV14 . TGTGCCAGCAGCCTCTACACCCCGAACTATGGCTACACCTTC CASSLYTPNYGYTF
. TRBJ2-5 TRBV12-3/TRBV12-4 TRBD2 TGTGCCAGCAGTTTGGGTGGGGGGGAAGAGGTCCAGTACTTC CASSLGGGEEVQYF
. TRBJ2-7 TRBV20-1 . TGCAGTGCTAGAGTTCGGGGCCTCCACGAGCAGTACTTC CSARVRGLHEQYF
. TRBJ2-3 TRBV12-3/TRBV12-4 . TGTGCCAGCAGTTGGGACCCCCAAGCAGATACGCAGTATTTT CASSWDPQADTQYF